The 3 T cell receptor beta chains presented below share a single source sample, sequenced in a study of cytomegalovirus exposure and HLA in healthy donors. This PCR relied on a set of 60 Vbeta primers and 13 Jbeta primers. Assay: immunoSEQ multiplex PCR; the TCRdb copy retains only in-frame clones and omits some. Of around 190,000 clones in the sample, around 67% were seen once. Input material: PBMCs. The origin of the receptors is a woman in her thirties in good health and CMV-seropositive.

The gene calls are TRBV10-3 and TRBJ2-7; no clear D gene. Per the germline V gene, CDR1 is ENHRY and CDR2 is SYGVKD. Trimming stripped 8 bases from V and 2 bases from J, with 16 bases between. The CDR3 contains 14 residues. The CDR3 reads CAISEDSPPYEQYF. The CDR3 nucleotides are TGTGCCATCTCTGAGGATAGTCCCCCCTACGAGCAGTACTTC.

The J gene is TRBJ1-6, the V gene TRBV16, with D maybe TRBD1 (5 bases). V gave up 1 base and J gave up 1 base, with 11 bases separating them. There are 17 residues in the CDR3. Germline loops: CDR1 KGHSY, CDR2 FQNENV. The CDR3 DNA reads TGTGCCAGCAGCCAATTTTTGGAGGGGTCCTATAATTCACCCCTCCACTTT. Its translation: CASSQFLEGSYNSPLHF.

This clone was counted between two and nine times. The chain combines TRBV6-1 with TRBJ1-2, with 7 bases matching TRBD1. This CDR3 is 15 amino acids long. The J segment lost 4 bases and the V segment lost 1 base, leaving 6 bases of the junction unmatched. From germline, CDR1 is MNHNS and CDR2 SASEGT. The CDR3 loop is CASSEGLQGLYGYTF. In DNA, the CDR3 is TGTGCCAGCAGTGAAGGTCTACAGGGGCTCTATGGCTACACCTTC.